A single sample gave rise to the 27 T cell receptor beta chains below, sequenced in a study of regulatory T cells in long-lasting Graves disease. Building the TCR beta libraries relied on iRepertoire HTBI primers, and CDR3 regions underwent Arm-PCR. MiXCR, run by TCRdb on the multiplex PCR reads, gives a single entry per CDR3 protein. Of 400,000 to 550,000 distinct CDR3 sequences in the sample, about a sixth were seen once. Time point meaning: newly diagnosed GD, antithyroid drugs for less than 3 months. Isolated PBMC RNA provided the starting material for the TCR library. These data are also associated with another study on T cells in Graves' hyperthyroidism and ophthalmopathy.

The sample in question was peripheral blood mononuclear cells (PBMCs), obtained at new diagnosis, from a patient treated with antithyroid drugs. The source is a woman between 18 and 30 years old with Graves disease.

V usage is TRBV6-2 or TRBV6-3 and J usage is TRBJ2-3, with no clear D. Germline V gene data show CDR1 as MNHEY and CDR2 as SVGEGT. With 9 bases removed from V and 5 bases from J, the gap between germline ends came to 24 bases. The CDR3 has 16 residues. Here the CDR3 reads CASRSFLDPAGDTQYF. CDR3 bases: TGTGCCAGTCGTTCCTTCTTAGACCCGGCCGGAGATACGCAGTATTTT.

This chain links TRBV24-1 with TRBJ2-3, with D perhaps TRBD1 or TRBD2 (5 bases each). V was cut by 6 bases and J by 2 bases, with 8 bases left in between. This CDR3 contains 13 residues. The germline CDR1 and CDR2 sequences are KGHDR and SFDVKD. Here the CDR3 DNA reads TGTGCCACCAGTCGAGGGGACACAGATACGCAGTATTTT. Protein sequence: CATSRGDTDTQYF.

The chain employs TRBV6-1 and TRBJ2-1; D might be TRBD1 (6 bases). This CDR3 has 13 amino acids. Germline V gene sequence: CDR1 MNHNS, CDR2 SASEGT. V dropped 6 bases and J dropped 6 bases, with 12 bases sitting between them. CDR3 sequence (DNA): TGTGCCAGCAGACAGGGCCAAGGCAATGAGCAGTTCTTC. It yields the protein CASRQGQGNEQFF.

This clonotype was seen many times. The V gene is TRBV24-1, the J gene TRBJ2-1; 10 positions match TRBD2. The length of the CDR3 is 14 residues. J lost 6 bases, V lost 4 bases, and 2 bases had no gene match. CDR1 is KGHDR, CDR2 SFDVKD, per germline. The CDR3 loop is CATSDGLAANEQFF. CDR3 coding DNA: TGTGCCACCAGTGACGGACTAGCGGCCAATGAGCAGTTCTTC.

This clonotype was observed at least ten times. In DNA, the CDR3 is TGCAGCGCCAGCACAGGGATGAGGGAGACCCAGTACTTC. Amino acid sequence: CSASTGMRETQYF. The chain uses TRBV29-1 and TRBJ2-5, with D possibly matching TRBD1 (6 bases). The germline V gene encodes CDR1 SQVTM and CDR2 ANQGSEA. Trimming took 7 bases from V and 5 from J, leaving 17 bases between them. The CDR3 sequence is 13 residues long.

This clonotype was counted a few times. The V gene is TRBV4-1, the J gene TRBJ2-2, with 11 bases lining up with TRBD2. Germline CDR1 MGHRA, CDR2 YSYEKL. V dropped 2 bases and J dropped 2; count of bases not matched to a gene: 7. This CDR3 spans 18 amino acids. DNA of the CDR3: TGCGCCAGCAGCCAACGATTAACTAGCGGGAGAAACACCGGGGAGCTGTTTTTT. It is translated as CASSQRLTSGRNTGELFF.

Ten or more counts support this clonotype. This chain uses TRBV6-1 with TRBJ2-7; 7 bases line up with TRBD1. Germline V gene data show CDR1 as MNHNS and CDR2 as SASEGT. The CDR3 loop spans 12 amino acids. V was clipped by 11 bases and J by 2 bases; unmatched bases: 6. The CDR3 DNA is TGTGCCTCCTGGACAGGAGCCTACGAGCAGTACTTC. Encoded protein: CASWTGAYEQYF.

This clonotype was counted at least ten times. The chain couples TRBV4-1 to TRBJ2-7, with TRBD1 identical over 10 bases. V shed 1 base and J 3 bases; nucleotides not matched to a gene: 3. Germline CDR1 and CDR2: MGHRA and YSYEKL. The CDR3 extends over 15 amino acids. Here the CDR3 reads CASSQAGQGIYEQYF. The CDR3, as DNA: TGCGCCAGCAGCCAAGCGGGACAGGGGATCTACGAGCAGTACTTC.

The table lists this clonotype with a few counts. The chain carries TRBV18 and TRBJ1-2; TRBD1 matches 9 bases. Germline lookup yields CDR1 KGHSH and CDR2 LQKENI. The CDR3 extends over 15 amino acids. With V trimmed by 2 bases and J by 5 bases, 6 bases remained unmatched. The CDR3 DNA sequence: TGTGCCAGCTCACCATCAGGGGACAGGGAATATGGCTACACCTTC. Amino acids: CASSPSGDREYGYTF.

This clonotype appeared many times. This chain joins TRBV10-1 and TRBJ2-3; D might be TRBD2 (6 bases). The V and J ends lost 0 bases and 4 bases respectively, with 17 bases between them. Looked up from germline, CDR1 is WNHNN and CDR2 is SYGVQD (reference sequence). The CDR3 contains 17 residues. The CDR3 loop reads CASSESGGGKGADTQYF. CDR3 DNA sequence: TGCGCCAGCAGTGAGTCAGGCGGCGGGAAGGGTGCAGATACGCAGTATTTT.

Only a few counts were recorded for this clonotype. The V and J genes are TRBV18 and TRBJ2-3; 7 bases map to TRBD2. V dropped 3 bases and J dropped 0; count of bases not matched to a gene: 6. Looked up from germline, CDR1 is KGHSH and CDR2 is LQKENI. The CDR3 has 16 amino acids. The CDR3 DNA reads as TGTGCCAGCTCACCGAGACTAGCATCAAGCACAGATACGCAGTATTTT. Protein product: CASSPRLASSTDTQYF.

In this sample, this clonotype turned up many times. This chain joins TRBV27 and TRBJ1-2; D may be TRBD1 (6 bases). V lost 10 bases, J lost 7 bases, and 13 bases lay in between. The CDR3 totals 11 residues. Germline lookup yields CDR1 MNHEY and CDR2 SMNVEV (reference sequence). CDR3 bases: TGTGCCACCGGGACAAATTCTGGCTACACCTTC. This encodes CATGTNSGYTF.

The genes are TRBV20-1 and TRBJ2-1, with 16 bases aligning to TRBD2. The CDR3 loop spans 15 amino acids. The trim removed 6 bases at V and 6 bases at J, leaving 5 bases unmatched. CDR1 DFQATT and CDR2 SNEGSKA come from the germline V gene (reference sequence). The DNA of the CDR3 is TGCAGTGCACCTGGGACTAGCGGGAGGGCCAATGAGCAGTTCTTC. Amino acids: CSAPGTSGRANEQFF.

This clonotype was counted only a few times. The chain's CDR3 is CAWSAHLAGVRNEQFF. CDR3 DNA sequence: TGTGCCTGGAGTGCCCACTTAGCGGGAGTTAGAAATGAGCAGTTCTTC. This chain joins TRBV30 and TRBJ2-1; 9 positions match TRBD2. The CDR3 runs 16 residues. Germline V gene lookup returns CDR1 GTSNPN and CDR2 SVGIG (reference sequence). V lost 1 base, J lost 7 bases, and 11 bases stayed unmatched. Full variable domain (missing parts from reference TRBV30 and TRBJ2-1): SQTIHQWPATLVQPVGSPLSLECTVEGTSNPNLYWYRQAAGRGLQLLFYSVGIGQISSEVPQNLSASRPQDRQFILSSKKLLLSDSGFYLCAWSAHLAGVRNEQFFGPGTRLTVL.

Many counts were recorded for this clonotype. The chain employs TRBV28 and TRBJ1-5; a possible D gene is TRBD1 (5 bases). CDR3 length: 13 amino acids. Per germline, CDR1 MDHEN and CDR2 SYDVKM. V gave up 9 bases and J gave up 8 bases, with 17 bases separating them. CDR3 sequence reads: CASRGRGREPQHF. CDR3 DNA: TGTGCCAGTAGGGGAAGGGGCAGGGAGCCCCAGCATTTT. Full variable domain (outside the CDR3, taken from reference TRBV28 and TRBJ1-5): DVKVTQSSRYLVKRTGEKVFLECVQDMDHENMFWYRQDPGLGLRLIYFSYDVKMKEKGDIPEGYSVSREKKERFSLILESASTNQTSMYLCASRGRGREPQHFGDGTRLSIL.

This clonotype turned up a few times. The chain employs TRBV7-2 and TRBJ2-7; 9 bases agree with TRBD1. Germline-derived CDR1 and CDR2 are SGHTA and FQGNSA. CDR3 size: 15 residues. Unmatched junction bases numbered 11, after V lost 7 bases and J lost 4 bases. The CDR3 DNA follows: TGTGCCAGCACCACCCGTGGACAGGGGCGATACGAGCAGTACTTC. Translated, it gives CASTTRGQGRYEQYF.

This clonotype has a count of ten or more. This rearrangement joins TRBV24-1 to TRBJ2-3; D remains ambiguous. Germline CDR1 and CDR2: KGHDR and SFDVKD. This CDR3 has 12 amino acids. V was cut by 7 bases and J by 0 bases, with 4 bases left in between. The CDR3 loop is CATSGSTDTQYF. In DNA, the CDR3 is TGTGCCACCAGCGGGAGCACAGATACGCAGTATTTT.

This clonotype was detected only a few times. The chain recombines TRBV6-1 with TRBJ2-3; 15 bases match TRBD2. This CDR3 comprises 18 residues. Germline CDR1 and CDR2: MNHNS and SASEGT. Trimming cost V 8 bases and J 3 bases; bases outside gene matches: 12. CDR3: CASDRSGTSGRRTDTQYF. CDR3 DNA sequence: TGTGCCAGCGACAGGTCAGGGACTAGCGGGAGGAGGACAGATACGCAGTATTTT.

The CDR3: CASSLPAPGQFF. The CDR3 DNA follows: TGTGCCAGCAGCTTACCCGCTCCCGGGCAGTTCTTC. The chain couples TRBV7-3 to TRBJ2-1; D unclear. The germline V gene encodes CDR1 SGHTA and CDR2 FQGTGA. CDR3 length equals 12 residues. V dropped 2 bases and J dropped 12 bases, with 11 bases sitting between them.

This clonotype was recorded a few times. The CDR3 DNA reads as TGTGCCAGCAGTGTGGAACACCTCGAGCAGTTCTTC. Protein sequence: CASSVEHLEQFF. The chain joins TRBV2 to TRBJ2-1; D gene unclear. V was cut by 4 bases and J by 10 bases, with 11 bases left in between. The V gene's germline CDR1 is SNHLY and CDR2 FYNNEI. The CDR3 has 12 amino acids.

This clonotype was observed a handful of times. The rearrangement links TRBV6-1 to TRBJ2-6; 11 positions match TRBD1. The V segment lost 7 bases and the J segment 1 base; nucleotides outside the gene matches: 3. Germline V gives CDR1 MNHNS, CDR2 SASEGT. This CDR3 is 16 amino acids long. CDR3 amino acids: CASIGQGASGANVLTF. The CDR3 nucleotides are TGTGCCAGCATCGGACAGGGGGCATCTGGGGCCAACGTCCTGACTTTC.

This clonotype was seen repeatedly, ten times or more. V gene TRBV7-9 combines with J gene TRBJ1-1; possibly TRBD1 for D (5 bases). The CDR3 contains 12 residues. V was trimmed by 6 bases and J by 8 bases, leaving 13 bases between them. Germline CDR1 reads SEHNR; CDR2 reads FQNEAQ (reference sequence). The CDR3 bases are TGTGCCAGCAGATCGGGAGGGGCCGAAGCTTTCTTT. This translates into CASRSGGAEAFF.

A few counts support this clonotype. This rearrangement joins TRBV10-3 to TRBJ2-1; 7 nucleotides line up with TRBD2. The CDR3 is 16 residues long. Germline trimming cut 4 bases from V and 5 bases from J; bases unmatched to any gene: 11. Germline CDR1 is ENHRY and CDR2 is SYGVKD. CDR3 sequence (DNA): TGTGCCATCAGTGTCTCGGGGGGAGAAGGAGACAATGAGCAGTTCTTC. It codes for CAISVSGGEGDNEQFF.

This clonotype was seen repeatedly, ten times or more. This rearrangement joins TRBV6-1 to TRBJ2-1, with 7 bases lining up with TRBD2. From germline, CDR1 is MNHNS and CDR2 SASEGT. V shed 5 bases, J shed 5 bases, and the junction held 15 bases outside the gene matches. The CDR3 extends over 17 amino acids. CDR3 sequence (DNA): TGTGCCAGCAGTCAACCTTTACAGCGGGGCAGGGACAATGAGCAGTTCTTC. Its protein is CASSQPLQRGRDNEQFF.

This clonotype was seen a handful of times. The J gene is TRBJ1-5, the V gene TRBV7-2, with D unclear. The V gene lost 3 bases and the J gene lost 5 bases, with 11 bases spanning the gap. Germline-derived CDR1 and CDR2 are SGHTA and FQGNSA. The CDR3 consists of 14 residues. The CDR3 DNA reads TGTGCCAGCAGCTTCGCGGGAGCCGATCAGCCCCAGCATTTT. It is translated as CASSFAGADQPQHF.

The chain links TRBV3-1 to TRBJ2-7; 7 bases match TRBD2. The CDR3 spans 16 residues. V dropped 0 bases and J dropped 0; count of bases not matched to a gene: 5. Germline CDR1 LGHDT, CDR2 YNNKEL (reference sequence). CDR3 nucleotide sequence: TGTGCCAGCAGCCAAGATGGTCTAGCGGTCTCCTACGAGCAGTACTTC. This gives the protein CASSQDGLAVSYEQYF.

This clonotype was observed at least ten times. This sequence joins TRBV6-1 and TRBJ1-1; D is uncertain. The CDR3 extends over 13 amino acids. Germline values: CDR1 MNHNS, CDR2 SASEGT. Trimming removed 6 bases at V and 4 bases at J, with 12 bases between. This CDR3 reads CASREWGGTEAFF. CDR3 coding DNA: TGTGCCAGCAGGGAGTGGGGAGGCACTGAAGCTTTCTTT.